The rows below give T cell receptor beta chains drawn from one sample of a study of patients and donors after allogeneic stem cell transplantation. TCRdb processed the RT-PCR reads anew with MiXCR; each CDR3 protein has one entry. The sample has about a million distinct CDR3 sequences, more than 15% seen once; the top ten hold roughly 6%. The specimen sequenced was blood, either unsorted or a sorted T cell fraction (not recorded which). The receptors derive from a human donor who was either an allogeneic HSCT recipient or a stem cell or donor lymphocyte infusion donor (not recorded which). It is not recorded whose cells these are; they may come from a transplant donor. The CDR3 runs from the conserved cysteine through the conserved F or W. The D gene is left open where the match is weak. Where a row states a size, it is once, few, many or the class of an expanded clone; other rows omit it.

V	size	J	D	DNA	CDR3
TRBV12-3/TRBV12-4	NA	TRBJ1-3	TRBD1	TGTGCCAGCAGCCCTACAGGGGCAAACACCATATATTTT	CASSPTGANTIYF
TRBV5-6	few	TRBJ2-7	NA	TGTGCCAGCAGCTTGGCCGGGTCCCAACAGACTCCCGAGCAGTACTTC	CASSLAGSQQTPEQYF
TRBV12-3/TRBV12-4	NA	TRBJ2-2	NA	TGTGCCAGCAGTATCCAGCTAGAGGCCGGGGAGCTGTTTTTT	CASSIQLEAGELFF
TRBV20-1	few	TRBJ2-1	TRBD1	TGCAGTGCTGACAGGGTTTTGACCTACAATGAGCAGTTCTTC	CSADRVLTYNEQFF
TRBV20-1	few	TRBJ2-3	NA	TGCAGTGCCAGAGGGACTACAGATACGCAGTATTTT	CSARGTTDTQYF
TRBV9	NA	TRBJ2-5	TRBD2	TGTGCCAGCAGCGTAGAAGCTAGCGGGGGGTTAGAGACCCAGTACTTC	CASSVEASGGLETQYF
TRBV2	NA	TRBJ2-7	TRBD2	TGTGCCAGCAGTGAAGATGGCGGGGGGCTCACCTACGAGCAGTACTTC	CASSEDGGGLTYEQYF
TRBV20-1	few	TRBJ1-1	TRBD1	TGCAGTGCTAGAAAGGGACAGGGGATCGAAGCTTTCTTT	CSARKGQGIEAFF
TRBV24-1	NA	TRBJ2-3	NA	TGTGCCACCAGTCATAACATGGGGACAGATACGCAGTATTTT	CATSHNMGTDTQYF
TRBV12-3/TRBV12-4	many	TRBJ2-2	NA	TGTGCCAGCAGTTGGCGTGGGACGGGTGACGGGGAGCTGTTTTTT	CASSWRGTGDGELFF
TRBV30	NA	TRBJ2-1	NA	TGTGCCTGGAGTCCCTCGGGACGCTCCTACAATGAGCAGTTCTTC	CAWSPSGRSYNEQFF
TRBV2	NA	TRBJ1-2	NA	TGTGCCAGCGGACCGCGTCTTAACTATGGCTACACCTTC	CASGPRLNYGYTF
TRBV20-1	NA	TRBJ1-2	TRBD1	TGCAGTGCGAACGACAGGGGAGTCTATGGCTACACCTTC	CSANDRGVYGYTF
TRBV18	few	TRBJ1-6	TRBD1	TGTGCCAGCTCACCCGGGACAGGGTCGATCCTCCACTTT	CASSPGTGSILHF
TRBV6-5	few	TRBJ2-5	NA	TGTGCCAGCAGTTACTTCCCAGGCCAAGAGACCCAGTACTTC	CASSYFPGQETQYF
TRBV7-2	NA	TRBJ1-5	TRBD1	TGTGCCAGCAGCCCTCGCCGGCAGGACAGGGGTGGTCAGCCCCAGCATTTT	CASSPRRQDRGGQPQHF
TRBV10-3	NA	TRBJ2-7	TRBD2	TGTGCCATCAACGCCGGGACTAGCGGGATCAACGAGCAGTACTTC	CAINAGTSGINEQYF
TRBV12-3/TRBV12-4	many	TRBJ2-1	NA	TGTGCCAGCAGCCCGAACAGGGCCCGGAACAATGAGCAGTTCTTC	CASSPNRARNNEQFF
TRBV7-3	NA	TRBJ2-5	NA	TGTGCCAGCAGCAGATCTCCTAAAGAGACCCAGTACTTC	CASSRSPKETQYF
TRBV4-1	few	TRBJ2-3	NA	TGCGCCAGCAGCCAAGATTTTTCCGGGGATACGCAGTATTTT	CASSQDFSGDTQYF
TRBV9	few	TRBJ2-3	NA	TGTGCCAGCAGCGTGGGTACTGTAGGGAGCGATACGCAGTATTTT	CASSVGTVGSDTQYF
TRBV7-6	NA	TRBJ1-3	NA	TGTGCCAGCAGCTCCCCGCGAGGGGCTGGAAACACCATATATTTT	CASSSPRGAGNTIYF
TRBV30	few	TRBJ2-4	NA	TGTGCCTGGGGGGGGAAGGAGCTAGCCAAAAACATTCAGTACTTC	CAWGGKELAKNIQYF
TRBV5-1	NA	TRBJ2-1	TRBD2	TGCGCCAGCAGCTCCTTTAGCGGGTTGAACAATGAGCAGTTCTTC	CASSSFSGLNNEQFF
TRBV25-1	few	TRBJ2-3	NA	TGTGCCAGCAGCCCCGGGAGTCTAATAGGCACAGATACGCAGTATTTT	CASSPGSLIGTDTQYF
TRBV5-6	once	TRBJ2-7	TRBD2	TGTGCCAGCAGCTTGGGTCTAGCGGGGGGTCCTGCCTACGAGCAGTACTTC	CASSLGLAGGPAYEQYF
TRBV9	NA	TRBJ1-1	TRBD1	TGTGCCAGCAGCCCAGAAGGGCAGGGGGTGATGAGTGAAGCTTTCTTT	CASSPEGQGVMSEAFF
TRBV7-2	many	TRBJ1-1	NA	TGTGCCAGCAGCTTAAAGGTGACTGAAGCTTTCTTT	CASSLKVTEAFF
TRBV4-3	few	TRBJ1-1	NA	TGCGCCAGCAGCCAAGATGGCAGGGCGAACACTGAAGCTTTCTTT	CASSQDGRANTEAFF
TRBV20-1	NA	TRBJ1-5	NA	TGCAGTGCTTTAACAGGACCTAAACCGGGCAATCAGCCCCAGCATTTT	CSALTGPKPGNQPQHF
TRBV30	few	TRBJ2-5	TRBD2	TGTGCCTGGAGTGAGGCTAGCGGGACTGAGACCCAGTACTTC	CAWSEASGTETQYF
TRBV6-1	many	TRBJ1-1	NA	TGTGCCAGCACCCATCGAACGGAGACAGCTGAAGCTTTCTTT	CASTHRTETAEAFF
TRBV4-1	few	TRBJ1-3	TRBD1	TGCGCCAGCAGCGCGACCCCCGGGGGACAGGGGAACTCTGGAAACACCATATATTTT	CASSATPGGQGNSGNTIYF
TRBV21-1	NA	TRBJ1-1	NA	TGTGCCATCAGACAGGTGAACACTGAAGCTTTCTTT	CAIRQVNTEAFF
TRBV20-1	NA	TRBJ2-3	NA	TGCAGTGCTAGTCAGGGTCAACCCGGGACAGATACGCAGTATTTT	CSASQGQPGTDTQYF
TRBV5-1	few	TRBJ1-4	NA	TGCGCCAGCAGCTTGGGGTATGCAACTAATGAAAAACTGTTTTTT	CASSLGYATNEKLFF
TRBV20-1	NA	TRBJ1-1	NA	TGCAGCGCTAGAGTCGTGCGACCTCATAGCATGAACACTGAAGCTTTCTTT	CSARVVRPHSMNTEAFF
TRBV20-1	few	TRBJ2-3	TRBD1	TGCAGTGCTAGAGTACCCGGGACAGCCACAGATACGCAGTATTTT	CSARVPGTATDTQYF
TRBV5-1	few	TRBJ2-1	TRBD1	TGCGCCAGCAGCTTGAAGGGACAGGGAAATGAGCAGTTCTTC	CASSLKGQGNEQFF
TRBV9	NA	TRBJ2-3	TRBD2	TGTGCCAGCAGCTACACTAGCGGGAGCACAGATACGCAGTATTTT	CASSYTSGSTDTQYF
TRBV7-8	few	TRBJ1-4	NA	TGTGCCAGCAGACAGCTCCGGGCCATTCTCGGCCCCAATGAAAAACTGTTTTTT	CASRQLRAILGPNEKLFF
TRBV25-1	NA	TRBJ2-1	TRBD2	TGTGCCAGCACGGTCCGGGGACTAGCGGGGCAAAATGAGCAGTTCTTC	CASTVRGLAGQNEQFF
TRBV5-1	few	TRBJ2-1	TRBD2	TGCGCCAGCAGCTTAATTAGGCTAGCGGGAGGGCCCGACGAGCAGTTCTTC	CASSLIRLAGGPDEQFF
TRBV5-1	NA	TRBJ2-7	NA	TGCGCCAGCAGCTTCTTGGTAACAGGGGAGCAGTACTTC	CASSFLVTGEQYF
TRBV5-1	NA	TRBJ2-2	TRBD2	TGCGCCAGCAGCTTTAGCGGGAAGAACACCGGGGAGCTGTTTTTT	CASSFSGKNTGELFF
TRBV5-1	NA	TRBJ2-2	NA	TGCGCCAGCAGCCAATCTCGACTGGGATTTAGGGCCGGGGAGCTGTTTTTT	CASSQSRLGFRAGELFF
TRBV15	few	TRBJ2-3	NA	TGTGCCACCAGCAGGAGTGTCGGCACAGATACGCAGTATTTT	CATSRSVGTDTQYF
TRBV6-2/TRBV6-3	few	TRBJ2-1	NA	TGTGCCAGCAATCGAGGGGGGCGGGGAGACAATGAGCAGTTCTTC	CASNRGGRGDNEQFF
TRBV15	NA	TRBJ2-7	NA	TGTGCCACCAGCGGCGATCTGGGCGAGCAGTACTTC	CATSGDLGEQYF
TRBV5-1	many	TRBJ2-7	TRBD2	TGCGCCAGCAGCTCGGGACTAGCGGGAAACGAGCAGTACTTC	CASSSGLAGNEQYF